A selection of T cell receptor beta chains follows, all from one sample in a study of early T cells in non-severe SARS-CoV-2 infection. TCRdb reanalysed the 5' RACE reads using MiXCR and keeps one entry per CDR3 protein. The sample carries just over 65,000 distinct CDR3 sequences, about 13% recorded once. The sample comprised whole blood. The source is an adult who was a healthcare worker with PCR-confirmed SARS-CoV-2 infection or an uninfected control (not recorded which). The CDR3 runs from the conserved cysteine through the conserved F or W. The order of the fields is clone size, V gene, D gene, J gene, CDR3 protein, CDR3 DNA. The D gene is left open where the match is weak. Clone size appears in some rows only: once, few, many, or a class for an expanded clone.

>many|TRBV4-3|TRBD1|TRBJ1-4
CASSGGQVLNEKLFF
TGCGCCAGCAGCGGCGGACAGGTCCTAAATGAAAAACTGTTTTTT
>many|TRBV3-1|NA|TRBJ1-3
CASSQTHGNTIYF
TGTGCCAGCAGCCAGACTCATGGAAACACCATATATTTT
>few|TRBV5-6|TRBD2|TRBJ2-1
CASSFKPPGLAKDEQFF
TGTGCCAGCAGCTTTAAGCCACCGGGACTAGCGAAGGATGAGCAGTTCTTC
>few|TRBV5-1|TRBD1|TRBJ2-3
CASTLSRGDTQYF
TGCGCCAGCACCCTCAGCAGGGGGGATACGCAGTATTTT
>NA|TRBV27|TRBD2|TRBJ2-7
CASSTGGRAYEQYF
TGTGCCAGCAGCACCGGAGGGAGGGCCTACGAGCAGTACTTC
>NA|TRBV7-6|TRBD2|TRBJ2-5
CASSSKSGLAGVLETQYF
TGTGCCAGCAGCTCGAAAAGTGGACTAGCGGGAGTTTTAGAGACCCAGTACTTC
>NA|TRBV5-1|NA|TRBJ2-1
CASSLGTTFTPNEQFF
TGCGCCAGCAGCTTGGGGACTACCTTTACACCGAATGAGCAGTTCTTC
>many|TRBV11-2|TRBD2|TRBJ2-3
CASSLGTSGRTDTQYF
TGTGCCAGCAGCCTCGGGACTAGCGGGAGGACCGATACGCAGTATTTT
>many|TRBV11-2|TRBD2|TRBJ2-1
CASSLVLADYNEQFF
TGTGCCAGCAGCTTAGTACTAGCGGACTACAATGAGCAGTTCTTC
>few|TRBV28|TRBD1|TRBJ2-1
CASSLTGGSSYNEQFF
TGTGCCAGCAGTTTGACAGGGGGCTCCTCCTACAATGAGCAGTTCTTC
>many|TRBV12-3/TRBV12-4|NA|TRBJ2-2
CASSLQGGTGELFF
TGTGCCAGCAGTCTCCAGGGGGGCACCGGGGAGCTGTTTTTT
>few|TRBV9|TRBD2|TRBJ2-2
CASSVLAGAGGELFF
TGTGCCAGCAGCGTACTAGCGGGAGCGGGCGGGGAGCTGTTTTTT
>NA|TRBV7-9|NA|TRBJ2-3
CASSLASGAGRTDTQYF
TGTGCCAGCAGCTTAGCGTCCGGGGCAGGGAGAACAGATACGCAGTATTTT
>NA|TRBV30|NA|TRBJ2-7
CAWNQRNYEQYF
TGTGCCTGGAATCAGAGGAACTACGAGCAGTACTTC
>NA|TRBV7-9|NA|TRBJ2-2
CASTVGQTTGELFF
TGTGCCAGCACCGTTGGACAGACTACCGGGGAGCTGTTTTTT
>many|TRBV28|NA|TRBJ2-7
CASSLGGSEYEQYF
TGTGCCAGCAGTCTTGGGGGGTCTGAGTACGAGCAGTACTTC
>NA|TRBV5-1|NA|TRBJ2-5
CASSLYGASETQYF
TGCGCCAGCAGCTTGTACGGAGCGTCGGAGACCCAGTACTTC
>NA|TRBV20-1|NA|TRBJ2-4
CSASPGSGKNIQYF
TGCAGTGCTAGTCCCGGGTCGGGCAAAAACATTCAGTACTTC
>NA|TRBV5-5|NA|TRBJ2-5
CASRRYSQETQYF
TGTGCCAGCAGACGATACAGTCAAGAGACCCAGTACTTC
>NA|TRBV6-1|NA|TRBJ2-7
CASSEAQQPSYEQYF
TGTGCCAGCAGTGAAGCCCAGCAGCCAAGCTACGAGCAGTACTTC
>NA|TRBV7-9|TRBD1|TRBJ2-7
CASSPPRGREQYF
TGTGCCAGCAGCCCCCCCAGGGGGCGCGAGCAGTACTTC
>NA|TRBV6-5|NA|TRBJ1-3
CASSGRGSGNTIYF
TGTGCCAGCAGTGGAAGGGGTTCTGGAAACACCATATATTTT
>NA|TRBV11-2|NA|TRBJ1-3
CASSRWRDGSGNTIYF
TGTGCCAGCAGCCGATGGCGGGACGGCTCTGGAAACACCATATATTTT
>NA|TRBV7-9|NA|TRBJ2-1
CASSLDRTEQFF
TGTGCCAGCAGCTTAGACCGAACTGAGCAGTTCTTC
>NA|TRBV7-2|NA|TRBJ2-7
CASSFAGEQYF
TGTGCCAGCAGCTTCGCCGGAGAGCAGTACTTC
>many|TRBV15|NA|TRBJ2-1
CATCDGSFDEQFF
TGTGCCACCTGTGACGGGAGTTTCGATGAGCAGTTCTTC
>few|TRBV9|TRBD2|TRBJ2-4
CASSVGLGDIQYF
TGTGCCAGCAGCGTTGGACTAGGGGACATTCAGTACTTC
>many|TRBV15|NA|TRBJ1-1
CATSRGYDTEAFF
TGTGCCACCAGCAGAGGGTACGACACTGAAGCTTTCTTT
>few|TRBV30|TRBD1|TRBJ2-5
CAWSVPGQGGETQYF
TGTGCCTGGAGTGTCCCGGGACAGGGGGGAGAGACCCAGTACTTC
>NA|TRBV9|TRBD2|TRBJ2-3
CASSVDGTTFDTQYF
TGTGCCAGCAGCGTAGATGGGACTACTTTTGATACGCAGTATTTT
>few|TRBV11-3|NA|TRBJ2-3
CASSPKGGGIGTDTQYF
TGTGCCAGCAGCCCAAAGGGAGGGGGGATCGGCACAGATACGCAGTATTTT
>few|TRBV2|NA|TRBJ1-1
CASIRDNTEAFF
TGTGCCAGCATCCGGGACAACACTGAAGCTTTCTTT
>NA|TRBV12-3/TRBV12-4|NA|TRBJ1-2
CASSLGRASNYGYTF
TGTGCCAGCAGTTTAGGCAGGGCCTCTAACTATGGCTACACCTTC
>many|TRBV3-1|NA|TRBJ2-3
CASSPLASGSTDTQYF
TGTGCCAGCAGCCCACTGGCGAGCGGGAGCACAGATACGCAGTATTTT
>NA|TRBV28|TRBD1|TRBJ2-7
CASSLADRVKAEQYF
TGTGCCAGCAGCCTCGCGGACAGGGTAAAGGCCGAGCAGTACTTC
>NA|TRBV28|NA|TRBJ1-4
CASSLRNLQMEKLFF
TGTGCCAGCAGTTTAAGGAACTTACAAATGGAAAAACTGTTTTTT
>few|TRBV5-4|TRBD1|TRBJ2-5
CASSNRDRDSQYF
TGTGCCAGCAGTAACCGGGACAGGGATTCCCAGTACTTC
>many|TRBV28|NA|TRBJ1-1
CASSLGFEAFF
TGTGCCAGCAGTTTAGGCTTTGAAGCTTTCTTT
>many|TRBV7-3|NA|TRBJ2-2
CASSPLTGELFF
TGTGCCAGCAGCCCACTCACCGGGGAGCTGTTTTTT
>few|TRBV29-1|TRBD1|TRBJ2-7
CSALAGTGGAYEQYF
TGCAGCGCCCTAGCCGGGACAGGGGGCGCGTACGAGCAGTACTTC
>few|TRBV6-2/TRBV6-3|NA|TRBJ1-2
CASSTSLSNYGYTF
TGTGCCAGCAGTACCTCACTATCTAACTATGGCTACACCTTC
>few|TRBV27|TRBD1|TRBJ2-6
CASSSRDRGHGANVLTF
TGTGCCAGCAGTTCCCGGGACAGGGGTCATGGGGCCAACGTCCTGACTTTC
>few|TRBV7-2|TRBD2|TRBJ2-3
CASSLGVAGAGDTQYF
TGTGCCAGCAGCTTAGGAGTAGCGGGAGCGGGAGATACGCAGTATTTT
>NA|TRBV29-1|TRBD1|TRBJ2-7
CSVAHGQGSAYEQYF
TGCAGCGTCGCCCATGGACAGGGATCGGCCTACGAGCAGTACTTC
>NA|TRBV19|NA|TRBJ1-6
CASTRRDTYNSPLHF
TGTGCCAGTACCCGCCGGGACACCTATAATTCACCCCTCCACTTT
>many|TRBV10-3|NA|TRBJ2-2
CAISPKEIGNTGELFF
TGTGCCATCAGTCCTAAGGAGATTGGGAACACCGGGGAGCTGTTTTTT
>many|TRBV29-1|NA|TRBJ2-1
CSVGTLARNEQFF
TGCAGCGTTGGAACTCTAGCGAGGAATGAGCAGTTCTTC